These T cell receptor beta chains were read from a single sample in a study of blood T cell repertoires in COVID-19. The assay was immunoSEQ multiplex PCR, and TCRdb's table has in-frame clones only and misses some. The table records some 110,000 clones, about 85% of them present only once. Source material: peripheral blood. These receptors came from a woman older than 75 with COVID-19, enrolled during active disease. CDR3s include the opening cysteine and the closing phenylalanine or tryptophan. The D gene is left open where the match is weak. Size is stated for part of the rows, as once, few or many counts, or as a class when the clone is expanded.

>TRBD1|TRBJ2-5|TRBV12-3/TRBV12-4|NA
CASRKTGGETQYF
TGTGCCAGCAGAAAGACAGGGGGGGAGACCCAGTACTTC
>TRBD2|TRBJ2-2|TRBV7-6|NA
CASSPSGGGTKFAGELFF
TGTGCCAGCAGCCCCAGTGGTGGGGGGACTAAGTTCGCCGGGGAGCTGTTTTTT
>TRBD1|TRBJ2-7|TRBV7-8|NA
CASSLATGGLDEQYF
TGTGCCAGCAGCTTAGCCACAGGGGGTCTCGACGAGCAGTACTTC
>NA|TRBJ2-7|TRBV15|NA
CATSRDPTKSSYEQYF
TGTGCCACCAGCAGAGATCCTACGAAATCCTCCTACGAGCAGTACTTC
>TRBD2|TRBJ2-3|TRBV5-1|NA
CASSQETSGITDTQYF
TGCGCCAGCAGCCAAGAGACTAGCGGGATAACAGATACGCAGTATTTT
>TRBD1|TRBJ2-2|TRBV11-2|NA
CASSAYRGRSGELFF
TGTGCCAGCAGCGCGTACAGGGGGCGTTCCGGGGAGCTGTTTTTT
>NA|TRBJ1-5|TRBV28|NA
CASYTRQPQHF
TGTGCCAGCTATACACGTCAGCCCCAGCATTTT
>NA|TRBJ1-2|TRBV20-1|NA
CSASTPEARGYGYTF
TGCAGTGCTAGTACCCCAGAGGCAAGGGGCTATGGCTACACCTTC
>NA|TRBJ2-3|TRBV28|NA
CASSLKRASQYF
TGTGCCAGCAGCTTAAAGCGGGCTTCGCAGTATTTT
>TRBD1|TRBJ1-5|TRBV6-6|NA
CASSRDFPGQGNQPQHF
TGTGCCAGCAGTCGAGATTTCCCGGGACAGGGGAATCAGCCCCAGCATTTT
>TRBD2|TRBJ2-7|TRBV5-4|NA
CASSRTGTIYEQYF
TGTGCCAGCAGCCGCACCGGGACTATCTACGAGCAGTACTTC
>TRBD1|TRBJ1-4|TRBV6-2/TRBV6-3|few
CASSLSTGPLGRGLFF
TGTGCCAGCAGTTTATCGACAGGGCCCCTGGGAAGGGGACTGTTTTTT
>NA|TRBJ1-2|TRBV9|NA
CASSVAPGNYGYTF
TGTGCCAGCAGCGTAGCCCCAGGGAACTATGGCTACACCTTC
>NA|TRBJ1-3|TRBV3-1/TRBV3-2|NA
CASSQLGSGGNTIYF
TGTGCCAGCAGCCAACTGGGGAGTGGTGGAAACACCATATATTTT
>TRBD2|TRBJ2-5|TRBV18|NA
CASVTSVQETQYF
TGTGCCAGCGTGACTAGCGTTCAAGAGACCCAGTACTTC
>NA|TRBJ2-5|TRBV5-8|once
CASSLASGQETQYF
TGTGCCAGCAGCTTGGCCTCCGGCCAAGAGACCCAGTACTTC